This TCR beta chain was recovered during a study of graft-versus-host responses after intestinal transplantation. Study context: All recipients got anti-thymocyte globulin induction, then tacrolimus and steroids for approximately three years.

V shed 6 bases and J shed 4 bases, with 21 bases lying between them. The CDR3 runs 16 residues. Per germline, CDR1 SNHLY and CDR2 FYNNEI. Concerning this clone: Its antigen is unknown.

Notes on the study in general: Clonal ratios of graft-versus-host to host-versus-graft in allografts were high for patients exhibiting graft-donor T cell macrochimerism. Early after transplant, HvG declines were associated with peak levels of circulating GvH clones.

The repertoire was sequenced with immunoSEQ multiplex PCR; TCRdb's copy has only in-frame clones and lacks some. The sample consists of tens of thousands of clones, 89% of them appearing once. This specimen consisted of PBMCs, obtained about 62 days after intestinal transplantation. The J gene is TRBJ2-5, the V gene TRBV2, with D perhaps TRBD1 (5 bases). The source of this sequence is a human patient who received an intestinal transplant, so some T cells may come from the graft donor. The CDR3 coding sequence is TGTGCCAGCAGATTATTAGGGGATCTTACCCGAGAGACCCAGTACTTC. As protein: CASRLLGDLTRETQYF.